One sample yielded the 21 T cell receptor beta chains listed below, sequenced in a study of blood T cell repertoires in COVID-19. Measured with immunoSEQ multiplex PCR; TCRdb has only the in-frame clones, and not every one. The profile shows a few hundred thousand clones, around 90% of them singletons. Sequencing was done on a sample of peripheral blood. Receptors were obtained from a woman in her 70s with COVID-19, enrolled during active disease.

The chain couples TRBV4-1 to TRBJ2-7; TRBD1 is a possible D gene (6 bases). The CDR3 length is 14 residues. V was pared by 0 bases and J by 2 bases, with 8 bases between. Germline-derived CDR1 and CDR2 are MGHRA and YSYEKL. In DNA form, the CDR3 reads TGCGCCAGCAGCCAAGAGGACAGCACCTACGAGCAGTACTTC. Amino acids: CASSQEDSTYEQYF.

This clone was detected only a few times. The rearrangement links TRBV9 to TRBJ2-3; D call uncertain. Trimming removed 1 base at V and 0 bases at J, with 6 bases between. Per germline, CDR1 SGDLS and CDR2 YYNGEE. The CDR3 loop spans 14 amino acids. The CDR3 coding sequence is TGTGCCAGCAGCGTACTCTCTAGCACAGATACGCAGTATTTT. Protein product: CASSVLSSTDTQYF.

V and J are TRBV7-9 and TRBJ1-4; no clear D gene. The CDR3 is made up of 13 amino acids. V gave up 6 bases and J gave up 3 bases, with 8 bases separating them. Germline values: CDR1 SEHNR, CDR2 FQNEAQ (reference sequence). CDR3 residues: CASSNVANEKLFF. CDR3 sequence (DNA): TGTGCCAGCAGTAATGTCGCTAATGAAAAACTGTTTTTT.

The V call is TRBV9, the J call TRBJ2-1; no firm D call. The CDR3 sequence is 14 residues long. Germline values: CDR1 SGDLS, CDR2 YYNGEE. Trimming pared 4 bases from V and 4 bases from J, leaving 12 bases between. The CDR3 DNA sequence: TGTGCCAGCAGCCCAGCAAAGCGATACAATGAGCAGTTCTTC. Translating gives CASSPAKRYNEQFF.

The V gene is TRBV5-1, the J gene TRBJ2-1, with a possible D match to TRBD2 (5 bases). CDR3 length equals 16 residues. V lost 6 bases and J 0 bases, leaving 16 bases between the germline ends. CDR1 and CDR2 (germline): SGHRS, YFSETQ. The CDR3 DNA reads as TGCGCCAGCATGGAGGATGGCCGGGGCTCCTACAATGAGCAGTTCTTC. As protein: CASMEDGRGSYNEQFF.

This clone was recorded only once. This chain connects TRBV7-9 to TRBJ1-4; TRBD1 matches at 7 bases. Germline loops: CDR1 SEHNR, CDR2 FQNEAQ (reference sequence). This CDR3 contains 14 residues. The V gene end was trimmed by 4 bases and the J gene end by 4 bases; junction bases not matched to a gene: 3. The CDR3 spells CASSSGQFNEKLFF. The CDR3 region has the DNA TGTGCCAGCAGCTCGGGACAGTTTAATGAAAAACTGTTTTTT.

The gene calls are TRBV7-9 and TRBJ2-3; TRBD2 is a possible D gene (5 bases). The ends were cut back, 1 base at V and 0 bases at J, with 8 bases in the middle. The CDR3 has 15 amino acids. Germline V gene lookup returns CDR1 SEHNR and CDR2 FQNEAQ (reference sequence). The chain's CDR3 is CASSLVGESTDTQYF. DNA for the CDR3: TGTGCCAGCAGCTTAGTCGGGGAAAGCACAGATACGCAGTATTTT.

J is TRBJ2-7 and V is TRBV3-1 (or the pseudogene TRBV3-2); possibly TRBD1 for D (5 bases). This CDR3 is built from 15 residues. With 0 bases removed from V and 4 bases from J, the gap between germline ends came to 13 bases. Germline V lookup: CDR1 LGHDT, CDR2 YNNKEL (reference sequence). The CDR3 sequence is CASSQDVGAPYEQYF. DNA for the CDR3: TGTGCCAGCAGCCAAGATGTTGGGGCGCCATACGAGCAGTACTTC.

The V gene is TRBV6-5, the J gene TRBJ1-2, with 7 bases that match TRBD1. CDR1 and CDR2 (germline): MNHEY, SVGAGI. V was pared by 6 bases and J by 4 bases, with 2 bases of the junction left unmatched. The CDR3 runs 12 residues. The CDR3 sequence: CASSGDSYGYTF. CDR3 DNA sequence: TGTGCCAGCAGCGGGGACAGCTATGGCTACACCTTC.

This chain joins TRBV6-5 and TRBJ2-7; perhaps TRBD1 as D (6 bases). Trimming took off 6 bases at V and 6 bases at J, with 12 bases between the two ends. The CDR3 has 12 amino acids. Germline CDR1 and CDR2: MNHEY and SVGAGI. The CDR3 coding sequence is TGTGCCAGCAGAATACAGGGTGGCGAGCAGTACTTC. This gives the protein CASRIQGGEQYF.

A single count supports this clone. The V call is TRBV6-5, the J call TRBJ1-2; D is uncertain. Looked up from germline, CDR1 is MNHEY and CDR2 is SVGAGI. CDR3 length equals 15 residues. Trimming removed 5 bases at V and 3 bases at J, with 16 bases between. CDR3 residues: CASSRGSRFDYGYTF. The CDR3, as DNA: TGTGCCAGCAGTCGCGGCAGCCGATTCGACTATGGCTACACCTTC.

The rearrangement joins TRBV6-5 to TRBJ1-2, with a tentative D call TRBD1 (6 bases). The germline CDR1 and CDR2 sequences are MNHEY and SVGAGI. V gave up 2 bases and J gave up 8 bases, with 9 bases separating them. This CDR3 has 12 residues. CDR3 residues: CASSYQGSGYTF. In DNA, the CDR3 is TGTGCCAGCAGTTACCAGGGGTCCGGCTACACCTTC.

The genes are TRBV19 and TRBJ2-7; D perhaps matches TRBD1 (7 bases). This CDR3 is 14 amino acids long. V was pared by 6 bases and J by 2 bases, with 14 bases between. From germline, CDR1 is LNHDA and CDR2 SQIVND (reference sequence). CDR3 nucleotide sequence: TGTGCCAGTAGCACCCAGGGGGGCCCCTACGAGCAGTACTTC. Translated, it gives CASSTQGGPYEQYF.

This chain connects TRBV11-2 to TRBJ1-1; 7 bases agree with TRBD1. This CDR3 comprises 14 residues. CDR1 is SGHAT, CDR2 FQNNGV, per germline. The V and J ends lost 6 bases and 8 bases, in that order; junction bases with no gene match: 12. DNA for the CDR3: TGTGCCAGCAGAGCCCAGACAGGGCTTGGCGAAGCTTTCTTT. It encodes CASRAQTGLGEAFF.

This rearrangement joins TRBV10-2 to TRBJ2-3; 8 bases line up with TRBD2. V lost 8 bases to trimming and J lost 3 bases; unmatched junction nucleotides: 7. The length of the CDR3 is 14 residues. Germline V gene lookup returns CDR1 WSHSY and CDR2 SAAADI. The CDR3 sequence is CASSRAGETDTQYF. In DNA form, the CDR3 reads TGCGCCAGCTCCAGAGCGGGAGAAACAGATACGCAGTATTTT.

This chain links TRBV19 with TRBJ2-5; D is possibly TRBD1 (5 bases). The CDR3 is made up of 13 amino acids. CDR1 is LNHDA and CDR2 is SQIVND in the germline V gene (reference sequence). Trimming removed 5 bases from V and 3 bases from J, with 10 bases in between. CDR3 nucleotides: TGTGCCAGTAGTTCGGACACGAAAGAGACCCAGTACTTC. Translation: CASSSDTKETQYF.

The rearrangement uses TRBV19 and TRBJ2-1; TRBD2 agrees at 8 bases. V was clipped by 10 bases and J by 10 bases; unmatched bases: 6. Germline assignment: CDR1 LNHDA and CDR2 SQIVND (reference sequence). The CDR3 sequence is 11 residues long. The CDR3 sequence is CATTGGSEQFF. In DNA, the CDR3 is TGTGCCACCACGGGGGGGTCAGAGCAGTTCTTC.

The genes are TRBV10-3 and TRBJ2-7, with D unclear. Per germline, CDR1 ENHRY and CDR2 SYGVKD. The V gene lost 2 bases and the J gene lost 3 bases, with 5 bases spanning the gap. This CDR3 is built from 12 residues. The DNA of the CDR3 is TGTGCCATCAGTGAGGTACTCTACGAGCAGTACTTC. As protein: CAISEVLYEQYF.

This rearrangement joins TRBV2 to TRBJ2-2; TRBD1 aligns across 7 bases. Germline lookup yields CDR1 SNHLY and CDR2 FYNNEI. There are 15 residues in the CDR3. The trim removed 7 bases at V and 5 bases at J, leaving 10 bases unmatched. The CDR3 coding sequence is TGTGCCAGCACCCAATCGACAGGGATGACCGGGGAGCTGTTTTTT. Translating gives CASTQSTGMTGELFF.

V gene TRBV30 combines with J gene TRBJ1-5; D gene uncertain. The V gene's germline CDR1 is GTSNPN and CDR2 SVGIG (reference sequence). This CDR3 has 13 amino acids. The V gene lost 4 bases and the J gene lost 1 base, with 8 bases spanning the gap. The CDR3, as DNA: TGTGCCTGGAATTCGGGGAGCAATCAGCCCCAGCATTTT. As protein: CAWNSGSNQPQHF.

This clone has just a few counts. The chain recombines TRBV6-5 with TRBJ1-1, with 8 bases that match TRBD1. Trimming cost V 0 bases and J 1 base; bases outside gene matches: 4. Per the germline V gene, CDR1 is MNHEY and CDR2 is SVGAGI. The CDR3 covers 16 residues. This chain's CDR3 is CASSYSDRGQNTEAFF. CDR3 in DNA: TGTGCCAGCAGTTACTCTGACAGGGGACAGAACACTGAAGCTTTCTTT.